These 21 T cell receptor beta chains originate from one sample sequenced in a study of beta chain features in type 1 diabetes. Expressed TCRB transcripts were sequenced because the isolated RNA had all been reverse transcribed beforehand. The repertoire was sequenced with immunoSEQ multiplex PCR; TCRdb's copy has only in-frame clones and lacks some. The data contain about 410,000 clones, more than 11% of them singletons. The material sequenced was naive CD4+ T cells from blood. These receptors were obtained from a man younger than 40 in good health.

This clone was detected only a few times. This chain uses TRBV5-1 with TRBJ1-1; 11 bases are a match to TRBD1. Germline V lookup: CDR1 SGHRS, CDR2 YFSETQ. The CDR3 length is 15 residues. V shed 4 bases, J shed 4 bases, and the junction held 6 bases outside the gene matches. In DNA form, the CDR3 reads TGCGCCAGCAGCCCAGGACAGGGGGCGGGCACTGAAGCTTTCTTT. Translated: CASSPGQGAGTEAFF.

This clone came up a few times. The V and J genes are TRBV9 and TRBJ2-3; the D is unclear. The V gene lost 0 bases and the J gene lost 6 bases, with 11 bases spanning the gap. CDR1 and CDR2 (germline): SGDLS, YYNGEE. This CDR3 contains 14 residues. The CDR3 DNA follows: TGTGCCAGCAGCGTAGCAGGTTTATCGGATACGCAGTATTTT. Encoded protein: CASSVAGLSDTQYF.

This chain connects TRBV9 to TRBJ2-1, with 9 positions matching TRBD1. CDR3 length: 17 residues. Looked up from germline, CDR1 is SGDLS and CDR2 is YYNGEE. J gave up 5 bases and V 3 bases, and 12 bases lay outside the gene matches. Here the CDR3 DNA reads TGTGCCAGCAGCGCAGTTGGTGCCGGGACAGGGCACAATGAGCAGTTCTTC. This translates into CASSAVGAGTGHNEQFF. The full variable domain, completed using reference TRBV9 and TRBJ2-1, is DSGVTQTPKHLITATGQRVTLRCSPRSGDLSVYWYQQSLDQGLQFLIQYYNGEERAKGNILERFSAQQFPDLHSELNLSSLELGDSALYFCASSAVGAGTGHNEQFFGPGTRLTVL.

This clone was counted a few times. CDR3 region: CATSPGLNTIYF. CDR3 nucleotide sequence: TGTGCCACCAGCCCCGGTCTAAACACCATATATTTT. The J gene is TRBJ1-3, the V gene TRBV15; unclear D gene. V was trimmed by 5 bases and J by 6 bases, leaving 8 bases between them. Germline-derived CDR1 and CDR2 are LNHNV and YYDKDF (reference sequence). The CDR3 sequence is 12 residues long.

This clone was seen a handful of times. The chain's CDR3 is CATSRSRQTEAFF. In nucleotides, the CDR3 is TGTGCCACCAGCAGATCACGACAGACTGAAGCTTTCTTT. The chain joins TRBV15 to TRBJ1-1, with D maybe TRBD1 (5 bases). With 2 bases removed from V and 5 bases from J, the gap between germline ends came to 9 bases. Germline loops: CDR1 LNHNV, CDR2 YYDKDF (reference sequence). The CDR3 runs 13 residues.

The CDR3 sequence: CATSRDFYGYTF. CDR3 coding DNA: TGTGCCACCAGCAGAGACTTCTATGGCTACACCTTC. This chain uses TRBV15 with TRBJ1-2; no firm D call. The CDR3 consists of 12 residues. Trimming pared 0 bases from V and 4 bases from J, leaving 3 bases between. CDR1 is LNHNV, CDR2 YYDKDF, per germline (reference sequence).

This clone was counted only a few times. Other DNA sequences in this sample translate to the same CDR3. This sequence joins TRBV20-1 and TRBJ2-3; D ambiguous. The CDR3 extends over 11 amino acids. From germline, CDR1 is DFQATT and CDR2 SNEGSKA (reference sequence). The V end was cut by 1 base, the J end by 4 bases, with 3 bases between. DNA of the CDR3: TGCAGTGCTAGAGCTCCAGATACGCAGTATTTT. Protein: CSARAPDTQYF.

The sample holds a few counts of this clone. In the same sample, other DNA sequences code for this CDR3. The rearrangement joins TRBV7-2 to TRBJ2-2; D gene unclear. This CDR3 spans 12 amino acids. Germline values: CDR1 SGHTA, CDR2 FQGNSA. V was clipped by 3 bases and J by 3 bases, with 2 bases between them. The CDR3 bases are TGTGCCAGCAGCTTGGACACCGGGGAGCTGTTTTTT. Translated, it gives CASSLDTGELFF.

The chain recombines TRBV29-1 with TRBJ1-2; 7 nucleotides align to TRBD1. The germline V gene has CDR1 SQVTM and CDR2 ANQGSEA. After removal of 6 bases from V and 0 bases from J, the junction contained 4 bases not matched to a gene. CDR3 size: 13 residues. The CDR3: CSVYRGPNYGYTF. CDR3 nucleotide sequence: TGCAGCGTCTACAGGGGTCCTAACTATGGCTACACCTTC.

This clone was recorded a few times. This chain links TRBV27 with TRBJ2-3; D is undetermined. Germline lookup yields CDR1 MNHEY and CDR2 SMNVEV (reference sequence). The CDR3 length is 16 residues. With 1 base removed from V and 0 bases from J, the gap between germline ends came to 11 bases. CDR3 DNA: TGTGCCAGCAGTTTATACTCGACACTTAGCACAGATACGCAGTATTTT. Residues: CASSLYSTLSTDTQYF.

This clone was detected many times. The V gene is TRBV15, the J gene TRBJ2-6; D unresolved. Germline-derived CDR1 and CDR2 are LNHNV and YYDKDF (reference sequence). Between the trimmed V and J ends, which lost 0 bases and 1 base, there was a span of 10 bases. The CDR3 has 17 amino acids. Here the CDR3 DNA reads TGTGCCACCAGCAGAGATTTACGGCCGTCTGGGGCCAACGTCCTGACTTTC. Translated: CATSRDLRPSGANVLTF.

This clone was found a few times. This chain links TRBV5-4 with TRBJ2-7; 9 positions agree with TRBD1. This CDR3 has 16 amino acids. Unmatched junction bases numbered 12, after V lost 5 bases and J lost 3 bases. Germline CDR1 and CDR2: SGHNT and YYREEE (reference sequence). The CDR3 is CASSLFGGDRDYEQYF. The DNA for the CDR3 is TGTGCCAGCAGTTTATTCGGTGGGGACAGGGACTACGAGCAGTACTTC.

This clone was counted a few times. The chain employs TRBV30 and TRBJ1-5, with no clear D. The CDR3 consists of 13 residues. V shed 1 base and J shed 3 bases, with 7 bases lying between them. Germline CDR1 GTSNPN, CDR2 SVGIG (reference sequence). The CDR3 reads CAWSETDNQPQHF. CDR3 nucleotides: TGTGCCTGGAGTGAAACAGACAATCAGCCCCAGCATTTT.

The CDR3 sequence: CASSLAGQARDYGYTF. The CDR3, as DNA: TGTGCCAGCAGCTTAGCGGGGCAGGCCAGGGACTATGGCTACACCTTC. This chain joins TRBV7-2 and TRBJ1-2; a weak D match, TRBD1 (5 bases). This CDR3 has 16 amino acids. Trimming removed 0 bases at V and 3 bases at J, with 14 bases between. Looked up from germline, CDR1 is SGHTA and CDR2 is FQGNSA.

This clone was recorded a few times. This chain joins TRBV6-6 and TRBJ1-2, with D tentatively TRBD1 (6 bases). Trimming stripped 1 base from V and 5 bases from J, with 8 bases between. The CDR3 consists of 13 residues. Germline values: CDR1 MNHNY, CDR2 SVGAGI (reference sequence). CDR3 DNA: TGTGCCAGCAGTTACTGGACAGAATATGGCTACACCTTC. Translating it yields CASSYWTEYGYTF.

This clone was seen more than once but under ten times. V gene TRBV6-5 combines with J gene TRBJ1-1; no clear D. CDR3 size: 11 residues. V was pared by 7 bases and J by 2 bases, with 5 bases between. CDR1 MNHEY and CDR2 SVGAGI come from the germline V gene. CDR3 bases: TGTGCCAGCATTCGAAACACTGAAGCTTTCTTT. Protein product: CASIRNTEAFF.

This clone showed up just a few times. The rearrangement joins TRBV7-2 to TRBJ1-4; a possible D gene is TRBD1 (6 bases). CDR3 size: 15 residues. The ends were cut back, 0 bases at V and 4 bases at J, with 9 bases in the middle. Germline V CDR1 and CDR2: SGHTA, FQGNSA. CDR3 nucleotides: TGTGCCAGCAGCTTAGCGGGGGCTTATAATGAAAAACTGTTTTTT. It specifies CASSLAGAYNEKLFF.

There are a few counts of this clone. The rearrangement links TRBV27 to TRBJ2-7, with D uncertain. Germline CDR1 MNHEY, CDR2 SMNVEV (reference sequence). V gave up 4 bases and J gave up 7 bases, with 14 bases separating them. The CDR3 totals 13 residues. The CDR3 protein is CASSSPPLGEQYF. CDR3 DNA: TGTGCCAGCAGTTCCCCACCCCTAGGGGAGCAGTACTTC.

The chain combines TRBV10-3 with TRBJ1-1; D gene ambiguous. Looked up from germline, CDR1 is ENHRY and CDR2 is SYGVKD. The CDR3 covers 11 residues. Between the trimmed V and J ends, which lost 10 bases and 2 bases, there was a span of 8 bases. This CDR3 reads CATSGNTEAFF. CDR3 sequence (DNA): TGTGCCACTTCCGGCAACACTGAAGCTTTCTTT.

This clone has only a few counts. This chain links TRBV29-1 with TRBJ2-5, with 9 bases aligning to TRBD2. The CDR3 is 16 residues long. The germline V gene encodes CDR1 SQVTM and CDR2 ANQGSEA. J lost 5 bases, V lost 2 bases, and 12 bases had no gene match. The CDR3, as DNA: TGCAGCGTTGAAAGCAGGGAGCGGGAGGACGAGGAGACCCAGTACTTC. Its translation: CSVESREREDEETQYF.

A few counts support this clone. V and J are TRBV5-1 and TRBJ2-7, with 8 bases identical to TRBD2. With 4 bases clipped from V and 4 bases from J, the junction kept 7 bases outside the gene matches. The germline V gene encodes CDR1 SGHRS and CDR2 YFSETQ. The CDR3 covers 14 residues. CDR3 nucleotide sequence: TGCGCCAGCAGCAGCGTAGCGGGGCCGTACGAGCAGTACTTC. This gives the protein CASSSVAGPYEQYF.